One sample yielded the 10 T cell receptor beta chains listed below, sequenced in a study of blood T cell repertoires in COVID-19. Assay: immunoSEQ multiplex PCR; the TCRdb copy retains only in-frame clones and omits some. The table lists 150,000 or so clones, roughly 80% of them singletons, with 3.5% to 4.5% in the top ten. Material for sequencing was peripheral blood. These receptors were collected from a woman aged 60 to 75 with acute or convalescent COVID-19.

This CDR3 is CASSLGRETQYF. CDR3 coding DNA: TGTGCCAGCAGCTTAGGTCGGGAGACCCAGTACTTC. The gene calls are TRBV11-1 and TRBJ2-5; D gene unclear. The CDR3 is made up of 12 amino acids. Deletions cut 1 base from V and 5 bases from J, with 5 bases between. Germline values: CDR1 SGHAT, CDR2 FQDESV (reference sequence).

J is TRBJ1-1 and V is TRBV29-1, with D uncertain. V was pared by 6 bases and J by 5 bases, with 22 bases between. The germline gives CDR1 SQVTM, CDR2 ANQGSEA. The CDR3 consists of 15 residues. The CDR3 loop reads CSVVRAPGSQTEAFF. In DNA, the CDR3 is TGCAGCGTGGTACGAGCTCCGGGGAGCCAGACTGAAGCTTTCTTT.

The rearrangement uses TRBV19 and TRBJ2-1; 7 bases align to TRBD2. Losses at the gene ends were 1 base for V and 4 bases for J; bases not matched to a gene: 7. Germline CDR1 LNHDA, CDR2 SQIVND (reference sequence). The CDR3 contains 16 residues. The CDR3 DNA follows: TGTGCCAGTAGTATAGCCGGGACTAAGATATACAATGAGCAGTTCTTC. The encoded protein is CASSIAGTKIYNEQFF.

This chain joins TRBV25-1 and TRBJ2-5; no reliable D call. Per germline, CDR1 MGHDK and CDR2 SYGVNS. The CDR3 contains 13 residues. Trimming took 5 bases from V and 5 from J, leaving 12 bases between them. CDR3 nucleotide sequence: TGTGCCAGCAGTACCGTCTACGGGGAGACCCAGTACTTC. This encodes CASSTVYGETQYF.

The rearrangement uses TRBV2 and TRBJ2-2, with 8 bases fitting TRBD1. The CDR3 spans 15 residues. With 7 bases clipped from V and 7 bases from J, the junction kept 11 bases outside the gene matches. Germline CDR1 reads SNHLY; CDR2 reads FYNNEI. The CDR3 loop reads CASKWQTGDGGELFF. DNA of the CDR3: TGTGCCAGCAAATGGCAGACAGGGGACGGCGGGGAGCTGTTTTTT.

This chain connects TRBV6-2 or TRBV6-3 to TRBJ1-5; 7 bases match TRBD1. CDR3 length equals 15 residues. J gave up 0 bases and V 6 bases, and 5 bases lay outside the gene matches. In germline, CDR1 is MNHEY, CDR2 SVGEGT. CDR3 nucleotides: TGTGCCAGCAGCCTCGGGACAGCTAGCAATCAGCCCCAGCATTTT. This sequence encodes CASSLGTASNQPQHF.

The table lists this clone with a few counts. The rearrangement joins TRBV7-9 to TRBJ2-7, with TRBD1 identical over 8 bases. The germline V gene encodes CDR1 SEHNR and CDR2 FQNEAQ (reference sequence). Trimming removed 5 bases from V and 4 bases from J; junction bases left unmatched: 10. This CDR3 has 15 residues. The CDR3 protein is CASSVGTGGSYEQYF. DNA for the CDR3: TGTGCCAGCAGCGTAGGGACAGGAGGTTCGTACGAGCAGTACTTC.

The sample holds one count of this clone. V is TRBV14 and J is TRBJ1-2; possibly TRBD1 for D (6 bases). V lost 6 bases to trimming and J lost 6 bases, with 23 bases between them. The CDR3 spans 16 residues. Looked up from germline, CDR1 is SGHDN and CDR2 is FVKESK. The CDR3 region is CASRPSETGNRHGYTF. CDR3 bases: TGTGCCAGCAGACCTTCAGAGACAGGAAACCGCCATGGCTACACCTTC.

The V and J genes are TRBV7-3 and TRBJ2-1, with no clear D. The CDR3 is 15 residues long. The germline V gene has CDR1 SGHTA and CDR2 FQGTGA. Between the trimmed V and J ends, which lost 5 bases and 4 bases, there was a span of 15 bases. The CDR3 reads CASSPTTAGYNEQFF. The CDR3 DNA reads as TGTGCCAGCAGCCCTACGACGGCCGGGTACAATGAGCAGTTCTTC.

The CDR3 coding sequence is TGTGCCAGCAGCCCACCTGGAACCGTGGCGGCGCAGTTCTTC. Residues: CASSPPGTVAAQFF. This chain links TRBV7-3 with TRBJ2-1; D gene uncertain. The V gene lost 5 bases and the J gene lost 12 bases, with 20 bases spanning the gap. Germline CDR1 SGHTA, CDR2 FQGTGA. The CDR3 extends over 14 amino acids.